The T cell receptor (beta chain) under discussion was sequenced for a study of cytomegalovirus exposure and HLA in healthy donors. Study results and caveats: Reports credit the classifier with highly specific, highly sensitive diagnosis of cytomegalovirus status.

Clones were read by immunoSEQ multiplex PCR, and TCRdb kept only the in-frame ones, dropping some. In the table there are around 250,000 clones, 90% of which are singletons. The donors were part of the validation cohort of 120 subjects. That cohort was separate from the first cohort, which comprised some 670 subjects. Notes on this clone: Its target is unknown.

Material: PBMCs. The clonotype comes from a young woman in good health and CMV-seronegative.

The CDR3 loop is CASSLDLYNEQFF. CDR3 nucleotide sequence: TGTGCCAGTAGTTTGGACTTGTACAATGAGCAGTTCTTC. The V gene is TRBV19, the J gene TRBJ2-1; the D gene is possibly TRBD2 (5 bases). Trimming took off 5 bases at V and 4 bases at J, with 9 bases between the two ends. CDR1 and CDR2 from the germline V gene are LNHDA and SQIVND (reference sequence). This CDR3 has 13 amino acids. The entire variable domain, with the rest obtained from reference TRBV19 and TRBJ2-1, is as follows: DGGITQSPKYLFRKEGQNVTLSCEQNLNHDAMYWYRQDPGQGLRLIYYSQIVNDFQKGDIAEGYSVSREKKESFPLTVTSAQKNPTAFYLCASSLDLYNEQFFGPGTRLTVL.